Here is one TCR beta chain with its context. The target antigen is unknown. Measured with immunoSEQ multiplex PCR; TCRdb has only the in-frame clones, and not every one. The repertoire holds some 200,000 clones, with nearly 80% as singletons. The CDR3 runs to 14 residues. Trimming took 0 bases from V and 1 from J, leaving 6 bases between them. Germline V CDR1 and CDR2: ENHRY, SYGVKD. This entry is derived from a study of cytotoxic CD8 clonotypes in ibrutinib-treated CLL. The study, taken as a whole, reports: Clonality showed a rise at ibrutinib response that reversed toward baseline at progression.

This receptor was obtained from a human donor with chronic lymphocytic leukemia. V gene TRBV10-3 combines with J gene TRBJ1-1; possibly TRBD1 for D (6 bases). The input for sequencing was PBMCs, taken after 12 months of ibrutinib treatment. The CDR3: CAISESGGNTEAFF. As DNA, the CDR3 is TGTGCCATCAGTGAGTCAGGGGGGAACACTGAAGCTTTCTTT.